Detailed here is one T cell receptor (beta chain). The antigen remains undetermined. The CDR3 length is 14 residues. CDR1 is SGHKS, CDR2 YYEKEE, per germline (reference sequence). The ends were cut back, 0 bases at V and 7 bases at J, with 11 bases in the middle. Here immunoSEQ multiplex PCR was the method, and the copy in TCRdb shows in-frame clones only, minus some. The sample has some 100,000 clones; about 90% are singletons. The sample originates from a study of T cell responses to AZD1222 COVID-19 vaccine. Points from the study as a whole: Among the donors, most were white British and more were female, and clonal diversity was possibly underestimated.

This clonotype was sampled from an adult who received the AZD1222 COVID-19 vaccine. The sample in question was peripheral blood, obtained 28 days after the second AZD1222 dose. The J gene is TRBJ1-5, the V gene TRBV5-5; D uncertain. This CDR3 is CASSLAALGQPQHF. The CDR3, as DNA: TGTGCCAGCAGCTTGGCCGCTCTCGGACAGCCCCAGCATTTT. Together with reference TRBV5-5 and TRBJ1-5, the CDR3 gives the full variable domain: DAGVTQSPTHLIKTRGQQVTLRCSPISGHKSVSWYQQVLGQGPQFIFQYYEKEERGRGNFPDRFSARQFPNYSSELNVNALLLGDSALYLCASSLAALGQPQHFGDGTRLSIL.